The present TCR beta chain was sequenced within a study of CD4 T cells in relation to SARS-CoV-2 and coronaviruses. Study details: ViraFEST: approximately 10-day antigen culture of PBMCs, then TCR beta CDR3 sequencing.

Study observations and caveats: Pre-pandemic and post-infection samples never came from the same donor. SARS-CoV-2-driven expansion was significantly weaker in crossreactive than monoreactive clones.

CD4+ T cells from unexposed donors were obtained before the COVID-19 pandemic (2011-2018). Isolation of CD4+ T cells took place after nine to ten days in culture. Unexposed-donor CD4+ T cells were probed with SARS-CoV-2 S/N and four cold-coronavirus spikes, cells permitting. The assay was immunoSEQ multiplex PCR, and TCRdb's table has in-frame clones only and misses some. The sample has 15,000 to 20,000 clones, 82% seen once; the top ten hold 31%. The CDR3 extends over 17 amino acids. Trimming shortened V by 4 bases and J by 2 bases, and 23 bases separated the two germline ends. Germline V gene sequence: CDR1 SQVTM, CDR2 ANQGSEA. With regard to this clone: The antigen remains undetermined.

The sequence came from a human donor in good health. The chain joins TRBV29-1 to TRBJ1-2; perhaps TRBD1 as D (6 bases). The specimen was CD4+ T cells from PBMCs, cultured in vitro. CDR3 in amino acids: CSVVARLNRDTNYGYTF. The CDR3 nucleotides are TGCAGCGTTGTTGCCCGACTGAACCGGGACACCAACTATGGCTACACCTTC.